The source of this T cell receptor beta chain is a study of early T cells in non-severe SARS-CoV-2 infection. Study-level information: Unsorted whole blood bulk RNA was sequenced, with unpaired chains. Findings of the study overall: Clonotype matching in VDJdb favored anti-spike CD8 responses and did not capture private and CD4 specificities.

Concerning this clonotype itself: Its antigen is still unknown.

The library protocol tagged individual cDNA molecules with unique molecular identifiers. TCRdb reprocessed the 5' RACE reads via MiXCR and lists one record per CDR3 protein. There are 30,000 to 45,000 distinct CDR3 sequences in the sample; 5% to 6% occur only once, and 25% to 30% lies in the top ten. The CDR3 runs 14 residues. CDR1 is GTSNPN, CDR2 SVGIG, per germline (reference sequence). The J segment lost 8 bases and the V segment lost 4 bases, leaving 12 bases of the junction unmatched. The chain uses TRBV30 and TRBJ1-1, with 8 bases that match TRBD1. The sample taken for sequencing was whole blood. This TCR was recovered from an adult who was a healthcare worker with PCR-confirmed SARS-CoV-2 infection or an uninfected control (not recorded which). CDR3 residues: CAWKLGQGGPEAFF. The CDR3 DNA reads as TGTGCCTGGAAACTTGGACAGGGAGGCCCCGAAGCTTTCTTT.